This T cell receptor beta chain was recovered during a study of T cells in Graves' hyperthyroidism and ophthalmopathy. Whole-study results and caveats: Most thyroid clonotypes expanded above 0.001 were also detected in blood.

With 6 bases removed from V and 4 bases from J, the gap between germline ends came to 18 bases. The germline gives CDR1 SQVTM, CDR2 ANQGSEA. CDR3 length: 14 residues. In this sample, this clonotype turned up many times. Its specificity is not known. Amplified regions were TCR beta CDR3 sequences from RNA transcripts. The TCR CDR3 was amplified in a first-round RT-PCR using the HTBI primer set. TCRdb independently ran MiXCR on the multiplex PCR reads; one entry per CDR3 protein. The top ten clones hold around 5.4% of a sample with nearly 600,000 distinct CDR3 sequences, around 13% of them seen once. Fresh peripheral blood, about 9.6 ml, yielded the PBMCs.

Sequencing was performed on blood. The sequence derives from a woman in her 30s with Graves' hyperthyroidism that later progressed to Graves' ophthalmopathy. This chain uses TRBV29-1 with TRBJ2-5; maybe TRBD2 (6 bases). In nucleotides, the CDR3 is TGCAGCGTGGGGGGATGGGCGTCGGGAGAGACCCAGTACTTC. Encoded protein: CSVGGWASGETQYF.